These 24 T cell receptor beta chains were sequenced from one sample in a study of shared clonotypes between healthy human individuals. Assay used: immunoSEQ multiplex PCR; TCRdb lists only in-frame clones, some missing. The table records 600,000 to 750,000 clones, around 90% of them present only once. Sequencing used memory CD8+ T cells from PBMCs. Stated subset: CD45RO+ cells pooled with CCR7-negative TemRA cells. These receptors were taken from a man aged 18 to 30 in good health. Some clones in this sample may be carry-over from other donors' samples.

This clone was detected only once. The rearrangement uses TRBV27 and TRBJ2-1; D unclear. Germline lookup yields CDR1 MNHEY and CDR2 SMNVEV (reference sequence). Trimming removed 4 bases at V and 6 bases at J, with 7 bases between. CDR3 length: 12 amino acids. The CDR3 DNA reads TGTGCCAGCAGTTGGGGTGGCAATGAGCAGTTCTTC. Its protein product is CASSWGGNEQFF.

This clone was seen more than once but under ten times. This chain uses TRBV7-9 with TRBJ2-2, with D possibly matching TRBD1 (6 bases). Trimming took off 5 bases at V and 7 bases at J, with 26 bases between the two ends. Germline CDR1 and CDR2: SEHNR and FQNEAQ (reference sequence). The CDR3 runs to 18 residues. CDR3 nucleotides: TGTGCCAGCAGCCTACGGAAAAGAAACAGGGACAACGACGGGGAGCTGTTTTTT. This translates into CASSLRKRNRDNDGELFF.

The chain recombines TRBV6-5 with TRBJ1-1; a possible D gene is TRBD1 (5 bases). Germline loops: CDR1 MNHEY, CDR2 SVGAGI. The V and J ends lost 6 bases and 4 bases respectively, with 18 bases between them. The CDR3 covers 15 residues. CDR3 sequence (DNA): TGTGCCAGCAGCGCGGGTCTCATGGGGGGCACTGAAGCTTTCTTT. It translates to CASSAGLMGGTEAFF.

The chain couples TRBV9 to TRBJ2-1; TRBD2 matches 13 bases. The germline CDR1 and CDR2 sequences are SGDLS and YYNGEE. V shed 3 bases, J shed 3 bases, and the junction held 6 bases outside the gene matches. The CDR3 contains 17 residues. Written as DNA, the CDR3 is TGTGCCAGCAGCGCCCCGCGGACTAGCGGGAGCTACAATGAGCAGTTCTTC. It is translated as CASSAPRTSGSYNEQFF.

The rearrangement joins TRBV27 to TRBJ2-7; 8 bases are shared with TRBD2. The V gene's germline CDR1 is MNHEY and CDR2 SMNVEV (reference sequence). The CDR3 has 15 amino acids. The junction had 7 bases not matched to a gene; V was cut back by 2 bases and J by 4 bases. In DNA form, the CDR3 reads TGTGCCAGCAGTTTACGGGGGGGCACTAGGTACGAGCAGTACTTC. It translates to CASSLRGGTRYEQYF.

This clone has just one count. The CDR3, as DNA: TGTGCCAGCGCAGGGGGCGCGGCCGGGGAGCTGTTTTTT. It translates to CASAGGAAGELFF. The J gene is TRBJ2-2, the V gene TRBV6-6; TRBD1 matches at 8 bases. CDR1 and CDR2 (germline): MNHNY, SVGAGI (reference sequence). J lost 6 bases, V lost 8 bases, and 5 bases had no gene match. The CDR3 contains 13 residues.

The V gene is TRBV28, the J gene TRBJ1-5; no definite D call. Between the trimmed V and J ends, which lost 10 bases and 4 bases, there was a span of 14 bases. The CDR3 spans 13 residues. Per the germline V gene, CDR1 is MDHEN and CDR2 is SYDVKM. As DNA, the CDR3 is TGTGCCACCTCGTTTCGCGGAAATCAGCCCCAGCATTTT. Amino acid sequence: CATSFRGNQPQHF.

This rearrangement joins TRBV5-1 to TRBJ2-7, with 9 bases identical to TRBD1. CDR1 SGHRS and CDR2 YFSETQ come from the germline V gene. Trimming removed 3 bases from V and 1 base from J; junction bases left unmatched: 5. There are 15 residues in the CDR3. The CDR3 bases are TGCGCCAGCAGCTCCCCCGGACAGGGGTCCTACGAGCAGTACTTC. This gives the protein CASSSPGQGSYEQYF.

As to this clone: Other nucleotide sequences from this sample produce the same CDR3. This chain uses TRBV7-9 with TRBJ2-5; a possible D gene is TRBD1 (6 bases). The V gene's germline CDR1 is SEHNR and CDR2 FQNEAQ (reference sequence). The CDR3 consists of 14 residues. Trimming left V 1 base short and J 4 bases short, with 10 bases between. In DNA form, the CDR3 reads TGTGCCAGCAGCTTAGGAGGACAGAGAGAGACCCAGTACTTC. Protein product: CASSLGGQRETQYF. The full variable domain, in which reference TRBV7-9 and TRBJ2-5 provide the parts outside the CDR3, is DTGVSQNPRHKITKRGQNVTFRCDPISEHNRLYWYRQTLGQGPEFLTYFQNEAQLEKSRLLSDRFSAERPKGSFSTLEIQRTEQGDSAMYLCASSLGGQRETQYFGPGTRLLVL.

The rearrangement uses TRBV28 and TRBJ1-5; D remains unclear. The V gene lost 4 bases and the J gene lost 4 bases, with 8 bases spanning the gap. The CDR3 runs 13 residues. Germline V CDR1 and CDR2: MDHEN, SYDVKM. The CDR3 DNA sequence: TGTGCCAGCAGTTCAGACCCGAATCAGCCCCAGCATTTT. Amino acid sequence: CASSSDPNQPQHF.

This chain connects TRBV7-6 to TRBJ2-5; 8 bases match TRBD2. This CDR3 is 16 amino acids long. Unmatched junction bases numbered 8, after V lost 5 bases and J lost 0 bases. The germline CDR1 and CDR2 sequences are SGHVS and FNYEAQ. CDR3 region: CASSSSGGRYQETQYF. CDR3 nucleotide sequence: TGTGCCAGCAGCAGCAGCGGGGGACGTTACCAAGAGACCCAGTACTTC.

The rearrangement joins TRBV18 to TRBJ2-1, with D unclear. With 0 bases removed from V and 2 bases from J, the gap between germline ends came to 11 bases. Germline lookup yields CDR1 KGHSH and CDR2 LQKENI. The CDR3 runs 16 residues. The CDR3 DNA is TGTGCCAGCTCACCACCGGTGGGGATCCCCTACAATGAGCAGTTCTTC. This encodes CASSPPVGIPYNEQFF.

The chain uses TRBV7-9 and TRBJ2-2; the D gene is possibly TRBD1 (5 bases). Trimming shortened V by 1 base and J by 6 bases, and 9 bases separated the two germline ends. Germline lookup yields CDR1 SEHNR and CDR2 FQNEAQ (reference sequence). The CDR3 runs 14 residues. CDR3 coding DNA: TGTGCCAGCAGCTTAGGACAGTTCTCCGGGGAGCTGTTTTTT. It codes for CASSLGQFSGELFF.

This clone was detected once. The chain is built from TRBV28 and TRBJ2-1; D perhaps matches TRBD2 (6 bases). CDR1 is MDHEN and CDR2 is SYDVKM in the germline V gene. The V gene lost 0 bases and the J gene lost 6 bases, with 15 bases spanning the gap. CDR3 length: 16 amino acids. The CDR3 nucleotides are TGTGCCAGCAGTTTATGGGCTAGCGCCTTACCCAATGAGCAGTTCTTC. Its translation is CASSLWASALPNEQFF.

The chain combines TRBV27 with TRBJ2-7; a weak D match, TRBD2 (5 bases). V lost 2 bases and J 9 bases, leaving 23 bases between the germline ends. CDR3 length equals 16 residues. Germline CDR1 and CDR2: MNHEY and SMNVEV (reference sequence). The CDR3 loop reads CASSLHRPADTSGQYF. CDR3 DNA sequence: TGTGCCAGCAGTTTACATAGGCCGGCGGATACAAGCGGGCAGTACTTC.

V gene TRBV5-1 combines with J gene TRBJ2-7, with a possible D match to TRBD1 (6 bases). The ends were cut back, 4 bases at V and 1 base at J, with 15 bases in the middle. Germline CDR1 reads SGHRS; CDR2 reads YFSETQ. The CDR3 is made up of 15 amino acids. The CDR3 DNA sequence: TGCGCCAGCAGCCCCGAGACAGGTCGTTCCTACGAGCAGTACTTC. This encodes CASSPETGRSYEQYF.

The chain carries TRBV28 and TRBJ2-5; TRBD1 aligns across 7 bases. V lost 5 bases and J lost 1; bases outside the gene matches: 10. Germline CDR1 is MDHEN and CDR2 is SYDVKM. The CDR3 covers 16 residues. The CDR3 DNA reads TGTGCCAGCAGTGAACAGACAGGGTGGTCCCAAGAGACCCAGTACTTC. Translated: CASSEQTGWSQETQYF.

The V call is TRBV28, the J call TRBJ2-7; TRBD2 is a possible D gene (5 bases). The CDR3 is 15 amino acids. V dropped 3 bases and J dropped 2 bases, with 14 bases sitting between them. Germline V gene data show CDR1 as MDHEN and CDR2 as SYDVKM. CDR3 sequence (DNA): TGTGCCAGCAGTTTGGAGGTAGCGCGAGCCTACGAGCAGTACTTC. It encodes CASSLEVARAYEQYF.

This clone was recorded only once. The gene calls are TRBV7-2 and TRBJ2-3, with a tentative D call TRBD1 (6 bases). This CDR3 comprises 15 residues. Germline V gives CDR1 SGHTA, CDR2 FQGNSA. Trimming took off 0 bases at V and 0 bases at J, with 7 bases between the two ends. Here the CDR3 reads CASSLAGQSTDTQYF. For the CDR3, the DNA is TGTGCCAGCAGCTTAGCAGGACAGAGCACAGATACGCAGTATTTT.

The chain carries TRBV19 and TRBJ1-1; 9 nucleotides agree with TRBD1. V lost 3 bases to trimming and J lost 1 base; unmatched junction nucleotides: 6. CDR3 length: 16 amino acids. CDR1 and CDR2 from the germline V gene are LNHDA and SQIVND (reference sequence). CDR3 sequence reads: CASSIGQGIPNTEAFF. For the CDR3, the DNA is TGTGCCAGTAGTATCGGACAGGGGATCCCGAACACTGAAGCTTTCTTT.

The chain joins TRBV5-1 to TRBJ1-2; 8 nucleotides line up with TRBD1. The CDR3 is made up of 15 amino acids. The germline V gene has CDR1 SGHRS and CDR2 YFSETQ. J lost 4 bases, V lost 1 base, and 6 bases had no gene match. The CDR3 here is CASSLTNTGGYGYTF. CDR3 sequence (DNA): TGCGCCAGCAGCTTGACGAATACAGGGGGCTATGGCTACACCTTC.

With respect to this clone: An end of the junction does not agree with germline; a read error may underlie this. J is TRBJ2-1 and V is TRBV7-3; 13 bases match TRBD2. Germline V gene data show CDR1 as SGHTA and CDR2 as FQGTGA. CDR3 size: 12 residues. The CDR3 is CASSSSGTSGIF. For the CDR3, the DNA is TGTGCCAGCAGCTCCTCCGGGACTAGCGGGATCTTC. Full variable domain (outside the CDR3, taken from reference TRBV7-3 and TRBJ2-1): GAGVSQTPSNKVTEKGKYVELRCDPISGHTALYWYRQSLGQGPEFLIYFQGTGAADDSGLPNDRFFAVRPEGSVSTLKIQRTERGDSAVYLCASSSSGTSGIFGPGTRLTVL.

This chain uses TRBV27 with TRBJ2-3; D ambiguous. Germline lookup yields CDR1 MNHEY and CDR2 SMNVEV (reference sequence). Deletions cut 5 bases from V and 4 bases from J, with 13 bases between. The CDR3 is 14 residues long. This CDR3 is CASSPILAPDTQYF. The DNA for the CDR3 is TGTGCCAGCAGTCCGATATTAGCACCAGATACGCAGTATTTT.

CDR3: CASSPSSLGDTEAFF. The CDR3 nucleotides are TGTGCCAGCAGCCCCTCGAGCTTGGGCGACACTGAAGCTTTCTTT. The chain employs TRBV11-2 and TRBJ1-1; D is ambiguous. V gave up 5 bases and J gave up 3 bases, with 16 bases separating them. The CDR3 covers 15 residues. Per the germline V gene, CDR1 is SGHAT and CDR2 is FQNNGV.